The sequence of this T cell receptor beta chain was determined in a study of cytomegalovirus exposure and HLA in healthy donors. Whole-study results and caveats: Testing in vitro showed a few CMV-associated chains specific for CMV antigens. According to the study, roughly 180 TCR beta chains were cytomegalovirus-associated.

This clone was detected only once. Its specificity is not known. Only in-frame clones appear in the TCRdb table, and some are missing; sequencing was by immunoSEQ multiplex PCR. The data contain over 250,000 clones, roughly nine tenths of them seen just once; the ten biggest clones take up 0.95% to 1.5%. The CDR3 totals 13 residues. V lost 2 bases and J 2 bases, leaving 7 bases between the germline ends. CDR1 is MNHEY and CDR2 is SMNVEV in the germline V gene (reference sequence). The sequencing input was PBMCs. The receptor's source is a woman aged 25 to 39 in good health and CMV-seropositive. The chain couples TRBV27 to TRBJ2-7; D is unclear. CDR3 in DNA: TGTGCCAGCAGTTTACAGTCAGCCTACGAGCAGTACTTC. It translates to CASSLQSAYEQYF.